Below, 28 T cell receptor beta chains from the same sample are listed, as sequenced in a study of T cell responses to AZD1222 COVID-19 vaccine. The method was immunoSEQ multiplex PCR; TCRdb's version includes in-frame clones alone and lacks a portion of them. The top ten hold over 7.5% of the sample, which has about 93,000 clones, 80% to 90% seen once. The starting material was peripheral blood, obtained on day 0 of AZD1222 vaccination. The receptors stem from an adult in good health.

The chain combines TRBV7-2 with TRBJ1-2, with D maybe TRBD1 (6 bases). The length of the CDR3 is 14 residues. The germline CDR1 and CDR2 sequences are SGHTA and FQGNSA. The V gene lost 6 bases and the J gene lost 5 bases, with 16 bases spanning the gap. Written as DNA, the CDR3 is TGTGCCAGCAGTATCACAGGGTATCTTTATGGCTACACCTTC. The encoded protein is CASSITGYLYGYTF.

The chain joins TRBV24-1 to TRBJ2-2, with 10 bases identical to TRBD1. The CDR3 is made up of 16 amino acids. Germline V gene sequence: CDR1 KGHDR, CDR2 SFDVKD. The V gene end was trimmed by 1 base and the J gene end by 7 bases; junction bases not matched to a gene: 5. This chain's CDR3 is CATSDFGTGAYGELFF. The CDR3 coding sequence is TGTGCCACCAGTGATTTCGGGACAGGGGCCTACGGGGAGCTGTTTTTT.

This chain links TRBV21-1 with TRBJ2-7; TRBD1 was called by the table and not checked on the DNA. TRBV21-1 is given as a pseudogene. This CDR3 has 13 residues. DNA for the CDR3: TGTGCCGGTCCCTACAGGGTAACCTACGAGCAGTACTTC. As protein: CAGPYRVTYEQYF.

This chain joins TRBV28 and TRBJ2-3; D ambiguous. The CDR3 covers 16 residues. The V gene lost 7 bases and the J gene lost 1 base, with 18 bases spanning the gap. CDR1 is MDHEN, CDR2 SYDVKM, per germline. The CDR3 sequence is CASMGWTPTRTDTQYF. The CDR3 coding sequence is TGTGCCAGCATGGGGTGGACCCCAACTCGCACAGATACGCAGTATTTT.

For this clone: The same CDR3 also results from other DNA sequences found in this sample. The genes are TRBV3-1 (or the pseudogene TRBV3-2) and TRBJ1-3; 7 nucleotides line up with TRBD1. CDR1 is LGHDT and CDR2 is YNNKEL in the germline V gene (reference sequence). V shed 4 bases, J shed 2 bases, and the junction held 2 bases outside the gene matches. CDR3 length: 14 amino acids. The CDR3 protein is CASSLGTAGNTIYF. In DNA form, the CDR3 reads TGTGCCAGCAGCCTCGGGACAGCTGGAAACACCATATATTTT.

This clone has just a few counts. The chain is built from TRBV30 and TRBJ1-1, with D maybe TRBD1 (5 bases). Germline V gives CDR1 GTSNPN, CDR2 SVGIG (reference sequence). The CDR3 spans 13 residues. Trimming left V 4 bases short and J 5 bases short, with 14 bases between. In nucleotides, the CDR3 is TGTGCCTGGATGTTTGCAGGGTGGACTGAAGCTTTCTTT. Its translation is CAWMFAGWTEAFF.

The CDR3: CASSQESTYEQYF. The CDR3, as DNA: TGCGCCAGCAGCCAAGAGAGTACCTACGAGCAGTACTTC. The J gene is TRBJ2-7, the V gene TRBV4-1; D not resolved. The CDR3 sequence is 13 residues long. CDR1 is MGHRA and CDR2 is YSYEKL in the germline V gene. V was shortened by 0 bases and J by 2 bases, with 5 bases between the two germline ends.

J is TRBJ2-3 and V is TRBV2; possible D gene TRBD2, 6 bases. CDR1 is SNHLY and CDR2 is FYNNEI in the germline V gene. Trimming took 8 bases from V and 5 from J, leaving 14 bases between them. This CDR3 has 13 residues. CDR3 residues: CASVEGWEDTQYF. As DNA, the CDR3 is TGTGCCAGCGTGGAGGGGTGGGAAGATACGCAGTATTTT.

The CDR3: CASSRQGLIGYTF. CDR3 bases: TGTGCCAGTAGCCGACAGGGCTTGATCGGCTACACCTTC. The genes are TRBV19 and TRBJ1-2; TRBD1 matches at 7 bases. Germline V gene lookup returns CDR1 LNHDA and CDR2 SQIVND (reference sequence). This CDR3 contains 13 residues. V shed 6 bases and J 8 bases; nucleotides not matched to a gene: 9.

The chain links TRBV6-4 to TRBJ2-7; D unresolved. Between the trimmed V and J ends, which lost 2 bases and 3 bases, there was a span of 8 bases. The CDR3 length is 13 residues. The germline V gene has CDR1 MRHNA and CDR2 SNTAGT. The CDR3 region has the DNA TGTGCCAGCAGTGACAACGTGGGCTACGAGCAGTACTTC. Encoded protein: CASSDNVGYEQYF.

The count of this clone is one. The CDR3: CASSYSPTSLGSEQFF. The CDR3 nucleotides read TGTGCCAGCAGTTACTCGCCGACTAGCTTGGGGAGTGAGCAGTTCTTC. The chain links TRBV6-6 to TRBJ2-1; 7 bases are a match to TRBD2. With V trimmed by 0 bases and J by 9 bases, 11 bases remained unmatched. CDR1 and CDR2 (germline): MNHNY, SVGAGI (reference sequence). CDR3 length: 16 residues.

V and J are TRBV28 and TRBJ2-7; 11 bases map to TRBD2. Per germline, CDR1 MDHEN and CDR2 SYDVKM. With V trimmed by 6 bases and J by 3 bases, 7 bases remained unmatched. CDR3 length equals 15 residues. CDR3 in amino acids: CASRPAGLADYEQYF. Here the CDR3 DNA reads TGTGCCAGCAGACCGGCGGGACTAGCGGACTACGAGCAGTACTTC. Filled out from reference TRBV28 and TRBJ2-7, the complete variable domain reads DVKVTQSSRYLVKRTGEKVFLECVQDMDHENMFWYRQDPGLGLRLIYFSYDVKMKEKGDIPEGYSVSREKKERFSLILESASTNQTSMYLCASRPAGLADYEQYFGPGTRLTVT.

The chain couples TRBV18 to TRBJ2-1; D perhaps matches TRBD1 (5 bases). The CDR3 extends over 14 amino acids. V was trimmed by 3 bases and J by 5 bases, leaving 11 bases between them. The V gene's germline CDR1 is KGHSH and CDR2 LQKENI. CDR3 loop: CASSPQGSDNEQFF. In nucleotides, the CDR3 is TGTGCCAGCTCACCTCAGGGTTCTGACAATGAGCAGTTCTTC.

The chain recombines TRBV12-3 or TRBV12-4 with TRBJ2-3, with unresolved D. The CDR3 is made up of 13 amino acids. V lost 10 bases to trimming and J lost 2 bases, with 13 bases between them. This chain's CDR3 is CATGWQDTDTQYF. The CDR3 DNA reads as TGTGCCACTGGTTGGCAGGACACAGATACGCAGTATTTT.

This clone was seen a few times. This chain uses TRBV28 with TRBJ1-2; maybe TRBD1 (5 bases). Trimming cost V 6 bases and J 4 bases, with 18 bases left between them. This CDR3 is built from 15 residues. Per the germline V gene, CDR1 is MDHEN and CDR2 is SYDVKM. The CDR3: CASRPPSSGLYGYTF. The CDR3 DNA sequence: TGTGCCAGCAGGCCCCCTAGTTCGGGACTCTATGGCTACACCTTC.

This clone was recorded once. This chain connects TRBV7-3 to TRBJ2-3; D is ambiguous. CDR1 and CDR2 from the germline V gene are SGHTA and FQGTGA. Trimming removed 5 bases at V and 2 bases at J, with 11 bases between. CDR3 size: 14 residues. The CDR3 region is CASSQTGPTDTQYF. As DNA, the CDR3 is TGTGCCAGCAGCCAAACCGGCCCCACAGATACGCAGTATTTT.

V usage is TRBV30 and J usage is TRBJ2-2, with TRBD2 as a possible D gene (6 bases). The CDR3 extends over 14 amino acids. V was pared by 1 base and J by 7 bases, with 13 bases between. Germline-derived CDR1 and CDR2 are GTSNPN and SVGIG (reference sequence). CDR3 DNA: TGTGCCTGGAGTGAGGGACTCATGGACGGGGAGCTGTTTTTT. Its protein product is CAWSEGLMDGELFF.

The chain links TRBV6-2 or TRBV6-3 to TRBJ1-2, with 7 bases identical to TRBD1. Looked up from germline, CDR1 is MNHEY and CDR2 is SVGEGT. Trimming removed 5 bases from V and 5 bases from J; junction bases left unmatched: 8. The CDR3 covers 14 residues. Here the CDR3 reads CASSTGQEWYGYTF. The DNA of the CDR3 is TGTGCCAGCAGTACAGGACAGGAGTGGTATGGCTACACCTTC.

This clone was detected only once. The chain carries TRBV6-6 and TRBJ2-7; 7 bases are shared with TRBD1. The V and J ends lost 5 bases and 4 bases, in that order; junction bases with no gene match: 8. In germline, CDR1 is MNHNY, CDR2 SVGAGI (reference sequence). The CDR3 has 14 amino acids. The CDR3 loop reads CASSVRQGLYEQYF. The CDR3 DNA reads TGTGCCAGCAGTGTTAGACAGGGTCTTTACGAGCAGTACTTC.

As for this clone: The junction and the germline gene differ at one end; a read error may be behind it. J is TRBJ2-7 and V is TRBV10-1, with D hard to call. CDR3 size: 11 residues. The V gene's germline CDR1 is WNHNN and CDR2 SYGVQD (reference sequence). The CDR3 nucleotides read TGCGCCTGCAGACCGTCCTACGAGCAGTACTTC. Its protein is CACRPSYEQYF.

V gene TRBV7-2 combines with J gene TRBJ1-5; 7 bases map to TRBD1. Per the germline V gene, CDR1 is SGHTA and CDR2 is FQGNSA. This CDR3 spans 16 amino acids. V was clipped by 1 base and J by 1 base; unmatched bases: 4. The CDR3 reads CASSLVGRGSNQPQHF. DNA of the CDR3: TGTGCCAGCAGCTTAGTAGGCAGGGGGAGCAATCAGCCCCAGCATTTT.

The V and J genes are TRBV5-1 and TRBJ1-3, with unresolved D. This CDR3 is built from 15 residues. In germline, CDR1 is SGHRS, CDR2 YFSETQ. Trimming removed 4 bases from V and 4 bases from J, with 15 bases in between. The chain's CDR3 is CASSIGTAGGNTIYF. As DNA, the CDR3 is TGCGCCAGCAGCATCGGAACCGCTGGGGGAAACACCATATATTTT.

Turning to this clone: Mismatch with germline at one junction end may stem from a read error. The chain joins TRBV12-3 or TRBV12-4 to TRBJ2-5, with TRBD2 as a possible D gene (8 bases). The CDR3 has 13 residues. CDR3 DNA sequence: TGTGCCAGCAGTTTAAGGAGCGGGACTAGGGGGCACTTC. Encoded protein: CASSLRSGTRGHF.

The chain combines TRBV30 with TRBJ1-5; D is uncertain. Germline V lookup: CDR1 GTSNPN, CDR2 SVGIG (reference sequence). Trimming pared 2 bases from V and 2 bases from J, leaving 10 bases between. The CDR3 covers 14 residues. The CDR3 spells CAWSRSRGNQPQHF. The CDR3 DNA follows: TGTGCCTGGAGTCGAAGTAGGGGCAATCAGCCCCAGCATTTT.

The V call is TRBV4-1, the J call TRBJ2-1; no definite D call. V was clipped by 0 bases and J by 10 bases, with 4 bases between them. From germline, CDR1 is MGHRA and CDR2 YSYEKL. This CDR3 contains 11 residues. In nucleotides, the CDR3 is TGCGCCAGCAGCCAAGATGGCGAGCAGTTCTTC. Translation gives CASSQDGEQFF.

The rearrangement uses TRBV9 and TRBJ1-2, with 11 bases that match TRBD1. The CDR3 has 16 amino acids. Losses at the gene ends were 3 bases for V and 1 base for J; bases not matched to a gene: 5. CDR1 and CDR2 from the germline V gene are SGDLS and YYNGEE. The CDR3 DNA is TGTGCCAGCAGCGCCGGGACAGGGGGTAATAACTATGGCTACACCTTC. It specifies CASSAGTGGNNYGYTF.

The chain carries TRBV7-8 and TRBJ2-1, with D tentatively TRBD1 or TRBD2 (5 bases each). Germline CDR1 SGHVS, CDR2 FQNEAQ. This CDR3 has 16 amino acids. The V gene lost 5 bases and the J gene lost 4 bases, with 18 bases spanning the gap. CDR3 bases: TGTGCCAGCAGCCCACGCCTAGGGACGGCGTACAATGAGCAGTTCTTC. This gives the protein CASSPRLGTAYNEQFF.

The chain combines TRBV6-2 or TRBV6-3 with TRBJ2-7; TRBD2 matches at 11 bases. The germline gives CDR1 MNHEY, CDR2 SVGEGT. This CDR3 is 15 amino acids long. V shed 2 bases, J shed 5 bases, and the junction held 5 bases outside the gene matches. The CDR3 spells CASSYELAGGDEQYF. The CDR3 DNA is TGTGCCAGCAGTTACGAGTTAGCGGGAGGGGACGAGCAGTACTTC.